Below are 14 T cell receptor beta chains sequenced from a single sample in a study of T cell changes during pregnancy in multiple sclerosis. Produced via immunoSEQ multiplex PCR; TCRdb's table is partial and in-frame only. The table shows about 89,000 clones, with roughly 94% occurring only once. The specimen was peripheral blood, collected in the third trimester of pregnancy. The source is a female donor with multiple sclerosis, enrolled in a pregnancy study.

This clone was counted a single time. The V call is TRBV5-1, the J call TRBJ1-2; 8 bases line up with TRBD1. The CDR3 totals 17 residues. Germline V lookup: CDR1 SGHRS, CDR2 YFSETQ. V lost 4 bases to trimming and J lost 0 bases; unmatched junction nucleotides: 11. Written as DNA, the CDR3 is TGCGCCAGCAGCCCCGGGACAGGACTACCCGCTAACTATGGCTACACCTTC. It yields the protein CASSPGTGLPANYGYTF.

The chain has TRBV7-6 and TRBJ2-3; 12 positions agree with TRBD2. This CDR3 comprises 15 residues. Germline V gives CDR1 SGHVS, CDR2 FNYEAQ. Losses at the gene ends were 5 bases for V and 4 bases for J; bases not matched to a gene: 4. The CDR3 coding sequence is TGTGCCAGCAGCCCCCTAGCGGGAGGGGCAGATACGCAGTATTTT. This translates into CASSPLAGGADTQYF.

The CDR3 DNA sequence: TGTGCCAGCATGAGGACTAGCGGGAGCTCCTACAATGAGCAGTTCTTC. Protein product: CASMRTSGSSYNEQFF. The V gene is TRBV2, the J gene TRBJ2-1; TRBD2 aligns across 13 bases. CDR1 is SNHLY, CDR2 FYNNEI, per germline. CDR3 length: 16 residues. J gave up 0 bases and V 7 bases, and 3 bases lay outside the gene matches.

CDR3 sequence: CASSYRVSGRADEQYF. The CDR3 nucleotides are TGTGCCAGCAGTTACAGAGTTTCCGGGAGGGCCGACGAGCAGTACTTC. This chain links TRBV6-6 with TRBJ2-7, with TRBD2 identical over 8 bases. Germline CDR1 MNHNY, CDR2 SVGAGI (reference sequence). Unmatched junction bases numbered 11, after V lost 2 bases and J lost 5 bases. This CDR3 has 16 residues.

This chain joins TRBV7-9 and TRBJ2-3; TRBD2 matches 8 bases. Germline V gene data show CDR1 as SEHNR and CDR2 as FQNEAQ (reference sequence). The V gene end was trimmed by 5 bases and the J gene end by 2 bases; junction bases not matched to a gene: 3. The CDR3 runs 14 residues. CDR3 sequence reads: CASSTLADTDTQYF. CDR3 coding DNA: TGTGCCAGCAGCACACTAGCGGACACAGATACGCAGTATTTT.

The chain links TRBV14 to TRBJ2-7, with TRBD2 matching over 11 bases. J lost 2 bases, V lost 4 bases, and 4 bases had no gene match. Germline V lookup: CDR1 SGHDN, CDR2 FVKESK. CDR3 length: 15 residues. The CDR3 sequence is CASSRGTSGTYEQYF. CDR3 coding DNA: TGTGCCAGCAGCCGTGGGACTAGCGGTACCTACGAGCAGTACTTC.

The rearrangement uses TRBV15 and TRBJ2-2; 11 bases are a match to TRBD1. The V gene's germline CDR1 is LNHNV and CDR2 YYDKDF (reference sequence). V lost 5 bases to trimming and J lost 7 bases; unmatched junction nucleotides: 9. This CDR3 has 16 residues. CDR3 bases: TGTGCCACCAGCGGGCCCCCCGGGACAGGGGGCGGGGAGCTGTTTTTT. It yields the protein CATSGPPGTGGGELFF.

The chain recombines TRBV11-2 with TRBJ2-1; D perhaps matches TRBD1 (5 bases). Trimming pared 0 bases from V and 9 bases from J, leaving 12 bases between. Germline V gene data show CDR1 as SGHAT and CDR2 as FQNNGV. The CDR3 spans 14 residues. CDR3: CASSLEGLQGEQFF. The CDR3 nucleotides read TGTGCCAGCAGCTTAGAGGGGTTGCAGGGTGAGCAGTTCTTC.

J is TRBJ2-4 and V is TRBV2, with D perhaps TRBD1 (5 bases). CDR1 and CDR2 from the germline V gene are SNHLY and FYNNEI. This CDR3 contains 13 residues. V shed 1 base and J shed 9 bases, with 10 bases lying between them. The CDR3 sequence: CASSEESRGIQYF. The CDR3 DNA reads as TGTGCCAGCAGTGAAGAGTCAAGGGGCATTCAGTACTTC.

V usage is TRBV6-5 and J usage is TRBJ1-1, with 7 bases identical to TRBD1. CDR1 is MNHEY, CDR2 SVGAGI, per germline. V was pared by 2 bases and J by 4 bases, with 10 bases of the junction left unmatched. The CDR3 length is 16 residues. The chain's CDR3 is CASSYPTGYERTEAFF. The CDR3 nucleotides read TGTGCCAGCAGTTACCCGACAGGGTATGAGCGCACTGAAGCTTTCTTT.

J is TRBJ2-3 and V is TRBV4-1, with 7 bases fitting TRBD2. The CDR3 extends over 15 amino acids. The germline V gene has CDR1 MGHRA and CDR2 YSYEKL. Trimming removed 2 bases from V and 4 bases from J; junction bases left unmatched: 6. CDR3 bases: TGCGCCAGCAGCCAACTAGCGGACCCAGCAGATACGCAGTATTTT. Translation: CASSQLADPADTQYF.

This clone was counted a single time. The V and J genes are TRBV6-1 and TRBJ1-1, with D possibly being TRBD1 (5 bases). This CDR3 spans 13 amino acids. CDR1 and CDR2 from the germline V gene are MNHNS and SASEGT. The ends were cut back, 7 bases at V and 1 base at J, with 10 bases in the middle. The CDR3: CASTGVRNTEAFF. CDR3 nucleotides: TGTGCCAGCACGGGGGTAAGGAACACTGAAGCTTTCTTT.

V usage is TRBV7-3 and J usage is TRBJ2-2; 7 bases are shared with TRBD2. V dropped 5 bases and J dropped 6; count of bases not matched to a gene: 9. The CDR3 covers 15 residues. Germline CDR1 and CDR2: SGHTA and FQGTGA. CDR3 nucleotide sequence: TGTGCCAGCAGCGCATTGGGAGGGCCCGCCGGGGAGCTGTTTTTT. Amino acid sequence: CASSALGGPAGELFF.

The rearrangement joins TRBV27 to TRBJ2-7; D perhaps matches TRBD1 (6 bases). The germline V and J ends were trimmed by 4 bases and 2 bases, with 12 bases remaining between them. Germline V gene data show CDR1 as MNHEY and CDR2 as SMNVEV (reference sequence). The CDR3 has 14 amino acids. CDR3 bases: TGTGCCAGCAGTTCCTTTGGGGGCGCCTACGAGCAGTACTTC. Translating gives CASSSFGGAYEQYF.